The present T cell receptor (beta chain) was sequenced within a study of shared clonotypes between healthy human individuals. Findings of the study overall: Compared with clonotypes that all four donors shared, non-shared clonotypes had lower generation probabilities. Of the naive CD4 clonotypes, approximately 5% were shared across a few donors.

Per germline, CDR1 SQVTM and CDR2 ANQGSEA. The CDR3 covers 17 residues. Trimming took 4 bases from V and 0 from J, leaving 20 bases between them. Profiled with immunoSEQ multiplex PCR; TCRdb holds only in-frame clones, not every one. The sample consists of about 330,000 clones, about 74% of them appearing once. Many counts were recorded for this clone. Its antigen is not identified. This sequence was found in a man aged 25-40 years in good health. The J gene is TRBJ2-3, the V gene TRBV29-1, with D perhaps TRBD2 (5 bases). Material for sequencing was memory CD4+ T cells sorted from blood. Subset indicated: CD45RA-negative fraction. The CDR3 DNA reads TGCAGCGTTGCCCCCTGGCAGGTAGAGCGGAGCACAGATACGCAGTATTTT. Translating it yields CSVAPWQVERSTDTQYF.